A selection of T cell receptor beta chains follows, all from one sample in a study of CD4+ T cells in melanoma. The table came from immunoSEQ multiplex PCR; TCRdb's copy has only in-frame clones and leaves some out. The sample has roughly 52,000 clones, about 70% seen once; the top ten hold 4.8%. Sequencing used tumor tissue. The source of these receptors is a human donor with melanoma. CDR3s leave out the opening cysteine and the closing phenylalanine or tryptophan. Each record gives: J gene, V gene, CDR3 length, CDR3 protein.

TRBJ2-1	TRBV5-1	11	ASSIGTYNEQF
TRBJ2-5	TRBV5-8	16	ASSSGTSGGAGEETQY
TRBJ1-1	TRBV28	14	ASSPGQGIMNTEAF
TRBJ1-5	TRBV5-1	13	ASSLAGDGNQPQH
TRBJ1-1	TRBV2	12	ASNAILMNTEAF
TRBJ1-5	TRBV28	12	ASSSQIRNQPQH
TRBJ1-6	TRBV5-4	14	ASSSRTVLENSPLH
TRBJ2-1	TRBV30	12	AWSSRGGVGEQF
TRBJ1-2	TRBV27	11	ASRSEGTDGYT
TRBJ2-7	TRBV6-1	11	AGSESVYYEQY
TRBJ2-7	TRBV6-6	9	AGGQGDEQY
TRBJ1-5	TRBV15	11	ATSRGRSQPQH
TRBJ1-1	TRBV6-5	13	ASSYSRVWDTEAF
TRBJ1-3	TRBV28	13	ASSHTGQSGNTIY
TRBJ1-3	TRBV25-1	13	ASSESVYSGNTIY
TRBJ1-2	TRBV11-2	13	ASSFSTQGNYGYT